This T cell receptor (beta chain) is from a study of TIL therapy for anti-PD-1-resistant metastatic lung cancer. Study as a whole: Patients had a median age of about 50 years (range roughly 38-75).

The time point: pre-treatment sample, taken before nivolumab and TIL therapy. Pleural nodules or supraclavicular lymph nodes made up most of the excised metastases sampled. This was the immunoSEQ v3 assay. The assay was immunoSEQ multiplex PCR, and TCRdb's table has in-frame clones only and misses some. The sample yields thousands of clones, 62% seen once. Overall study results and limits: Patients were highly selected, enriched for treatment-naive, never-smoker and oncogene-addicted cases.

On this clone itself: Its antigen is unidentified.

The input for sequencing was tumor tissue, taken at baseline. The clonotype was recovered from a person between 25 and 80 years old with non-small cell lung cancer.

The CDR3 DNA reads TGTGCCAGCAGTGCCGCGGGACTAGCAAGCTACAATGAGCAGTTCTTC. It encodes CASSAAGLASYNEQFF. This chain connects TRBV6-4 to TRBJ2-1; 9 nucleotides agree with TRBD2. V dropped 4 bases and J dropped 3; count of bases not matched to a gene: 7. Germline CDR1 is MRHNA and CDR2 is SNTAGT. The CDR3 is 16 amino acids.